This is a list of T cell receptor beta chains from one sample in a study of OX40 agonist ivuxolimab in advanced cancers. Only in-frame clones appear in the TCRdb table, and some are missing; sequencing was by immunoSEQ multiplex PCR. The repertoire holds more than 65,000 clones, 90% seen once, with roughly a tenth in the top ten. The source material was CD4+ or CD8+ T cells sorted from blood, sampled in a trial of the OX40 agonist ivuxolimab. The receptors derive from an adult with an advanced solid tumor such as melanoma, head and neck, liver or kidney cancer. Both conserved end residues are trimmed from each CDR3. Each record gives: V gene, CDR3 length, J gene, D gene, CDR3 protein. A D gene is named only where the DNA matches it firmly.

TRBV6-5	13	TRBJ2-6	NA	ASNARGSGANVLT
TRBV2	14	TRBJ1-5	TRBD1	ASSRQGPGGNQPQH
TRBV11-2	10	TRBJ2-2	NA	ASSLATGELF
TRBV18	13	TRBJ2-1	TRBD2	ASSPGTSVYNEQF
TRBV15	14	TRBJ1-3	NA	ATSREGQFSGNTIY
TRBV29-1	12	TRBJ2-3	TRBD2	SVLAGGLTDTQY
TRBV4-1	13	TRBJ2-7	NA	ASSLTSQLTYEQY
TRBV7-7	11	TRBJ1-1	TRBD1	ASSLDREAEAF
TRBV2	13	TRBJ2-5	NA	ASTGSFSEVETQY
TRBV2	14	TRBJ2-5	NA	ASSPQGGVVQETQY
TRBV18	11	TRBJ2-2	NA	ASSPDAAGELF
TRBV29-1	10	TRBJ2-1	NA	SVEDYLDEQF
TRBV10-3	12	TRBJ2-7	TRBD1	AISPGQGAYEQY
TRBV6-5	13	TRBJ2-1	NA	ASSYSGGPYNEQF
TRBV5-1	13	TRBJ2-7	TRBD2	ASSARLAGGYEQY
TRBV5-4	11	TRBJ2-3	NA	ASSRDSTDTQY
TRBV15	13	TRBJ1-5	NA	ATSVDVRSNQPQH
TRBV4-3	14	TRBJ2-7	TRBD1	ASSQLTGGLHYEQY
TRBV27	15	TRBJ2-1	TRBD1	ASRSPGQASSYNEQF
TRBV7-2	10	TRBJ2-1	TRBD2	ASSRSGGEQF
TRBV7-6	11	TRBJ2-3	NA	ASGRGSPDTQY
TRBV4-1	11	TRBJ2-7	NA	ASSQGTLREQY
TRBV11-3	12	TRBJ2-5	NA	ASSLVTNQETQY
TRBV5-8	12	TRBJ1-2	TRBD1	ASSFGTASYGYT
TRBV21-1	11	TRBJ1-3	NA	ANGRFSGNTIY
TRBV6-5	14	TRBJ2-7	NA	ASSYGGVGRGGEQY
TRBV28	10	TRBJ1-4	NA	ASSLYGEKLF
TRBV28	13	TRBJ2-7	TRBD2	ASSSPGGGLGEQY